A single sample gave rise to the 11 T cell receptor beta chains below, sequenced in a study of glioma-infiltrating T cells after dendritic cell vaccination. This table comes from immunoSEQ multiplex PCR, and its TCRdb copy is limited to in-frame clones, with some not included. This repertoire shows 95,000 to 110,000 clones, 80% to 90% found once; its top ten account for approximately 12%. The sample was blood, taken before dendritic cell vaccination. The receptors were gathered from a human donor with glioblastoma.

This clone was counted a few times. The chain is built from TRBV6-4 and TRBJ1-2; tentative D call: TRBD1 (6 bases). Germline V gene sequence: CDR1 MRHNA, CDR2 SNTAGT. V lost 4 bases, J lost 13 bases, and 16 bases lay in between. This CDR3 is 12 amino acids long. CDR3 sequence reads: CASSGWGQGVTF. The CDR3 DNA is TGTGCCAGCAGTGGCTGGGGGCAGGGAGTCACCTTC.

Only a few counts were recorded for this clone. The V and J genes are TRBV5-4 and TRBJ1-6; 8 bases are a match to TRBD1. The CDR3 covers 19 residues. The germline V gene has CDR1 SGHNT and CDR2 YYREEE (reference sequence). V dropped 1 base and J dropped 4; count of bases not matched to a gene: 13. The CDR3 DNA sequence: TGTGCCAGCAGCTTGTCGGATTTCAGGGGGCTTTCTTATAATTCACCCCTCCACTTT. The encoded protein is CASSLSDFRGLSYNSPLHF.

V usage is TRBV7-2 and J usage is TRBJ1-5; D uncertain. Trimming left V 6 bases short and J 4 bases short, with 7 bases between. Germline V CDR1 and CDR2: SGHTA, FQGNSA. The CDR3 contains 12 residues. The CDR3 sequence is CASSSPNQPQHF. As DNA, the CDR3 is TGTGCCAGCAGTTCCCCGAATCAGCCCCAGCATTTT.

This chain joins TRBV27 and TRBJ1-2; 10 nucleotides line up with TRBD1. Germline V gene sequence: CDR1 MNHEY, CDR2 SMNVEV (reference sequence). Trimming took 3 bases from V and 3 from J; bases not matched to a gene: 1. The CDR3 is 14 amino acids. The CDR3 is CASSLDRGDYGYTF. CDR3 in DNA: TGTGCCAGCAGTTTGGACAGGGGGGACTATGGCTACACCTTC.

The chain carries TRBV27 and TRBJ1-5; a weak D match, TRBD1 (5 bases). Germline V lookup: CDR1 MNHEY, CDR2 SMNVEV (reference sequence). Trimming took off 5 bases at V and 6 bases at J, with 11 bases between the two ends. This CDR3 comprises 13 residues. The CDR3 loop reads CASSVTGVQPQHF. The CDR3 DNA reads as TGTGCCAGCAGTGTTACGGGGGTTCAGCCCCAGCATTTT.

The chain combines TRBV7-3 with TRBJ2-1, with a possible D match to TRBD2 (5 bases). The CDR3 is made up of 16 amino acids. Trimming removed 5 bases from V and 0 bases from J, with 14 bases in between. CDR1 SGHTA and CDR2 FQGTGA come from the germline V gene. The CDR3, as DNA: TGTGCCAGCAGCCCAACTAGGGCAGACTCCTACAATGAGCAGTTCTTC. Residues: CASSPTRADSYNEQFF.

This chain links TRBV18 with TRBJ2-7, with D perhaps matching TRBD1 (8 bases). V was trimmed by 1 base and J by 2 bases, leaving 12 bases between them. Germline lookup yields CDR1 KGHSH and CDR2 LQKENI. There are 15 residues in the CDR3. The DNA for the CDR3 is TGTGCCAGCTCACCACGGGAGGGACAGGCCTACGAGCAGTACTTC. This gives the protein CASSPREGQAYEQYF.

In its sample, this clone was seen once. This chain links TRBV18 with TRBJ1-2; 7 bases are a match to TRBD1. CDR1 and CDR2 (germline): KGHSH, LQKENI. The junction had 11 bases not matched to a gene; V was cut back by 3 bases and J by 4 bases. CDR3 length equals 16 residues. CDR3 DNA sequence: TGTGCCAGCTCACCGAGGACAGGCAAAGGGGGCTATGGCTACACCTTC. Translated, it gives CASSPRTGKGGYGYTF.

The gene calls are TRBV6-6 and TRBJ1-1; 7 nucleotides line up with TRBD1. The trim removed 5 bases at V and 5 bases at J, leaving 8 bases unmatched. The CDR3 consists of 14 residues. The germline V gene has CDR1 MNHNY and CDR2 SVGAGI (reference sequence). The DNA for the CDR3 is TGTGCCAGCAGTGCAAAACAGGGGCTTACTGAAGCTTTCTTT. This codes for CASSAKQGLTEAFF.

In its sample, this clone was seen a few times. The J gene is TRBJ1-1, the V gene TRBV7-9, with no clear D. V was cut by 3 bases and J by 7 bases, with 9 bases left in between. CDR1 is SEHNR and CDR2 is FQNEAQ in the germline V gene (reference sequence). There are 12 residues in the CDR3. As DNA, the CDR3 is TGTGCCAGCAGCTTGTTATCAGGTGAAGCTTTCTTT. Amino acids: CASSLLSGEAFF.

This sequence joins TRBV9 and TRBJ2-2; D may be TRBD1 (6 bases). CDR1 and CDR2 from the germline V gene are SGDLS and YYNGEE. The germline V and J ends were trimmed by 4 bases and 0 bases, with 13 bases remaining between them. CDR3 length: 16 residues. CDR3 sequence reads: CASSTWTEPNTGELFF. Written as DNA, the CDR3 is TGTGCCAGCAGCACCTGGACAGAGCCGAACACCGGGGAGCTGTTTTTT.